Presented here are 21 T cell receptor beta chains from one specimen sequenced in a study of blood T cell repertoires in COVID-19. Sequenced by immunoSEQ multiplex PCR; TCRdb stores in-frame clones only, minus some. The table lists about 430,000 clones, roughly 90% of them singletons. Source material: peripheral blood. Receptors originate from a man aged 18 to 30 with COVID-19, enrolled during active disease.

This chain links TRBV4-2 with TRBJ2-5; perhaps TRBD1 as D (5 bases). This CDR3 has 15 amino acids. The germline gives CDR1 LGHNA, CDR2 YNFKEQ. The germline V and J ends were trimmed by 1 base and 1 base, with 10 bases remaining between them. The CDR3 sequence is CASSQAGASQETQYF. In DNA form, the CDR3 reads TGTGCCAGCAGCCAAGCTGGGGCTAGCCAAGAGACCCAGTACTTC.

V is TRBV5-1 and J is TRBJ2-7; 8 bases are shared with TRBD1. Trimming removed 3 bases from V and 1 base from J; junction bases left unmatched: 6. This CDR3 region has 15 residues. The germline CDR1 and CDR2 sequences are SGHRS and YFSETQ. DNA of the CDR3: TGCGCCAGCAGCTCGATCAGGGGGCGATCCTACGAGCAGTACTTC. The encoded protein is CASSSIRGRSYEQYF.

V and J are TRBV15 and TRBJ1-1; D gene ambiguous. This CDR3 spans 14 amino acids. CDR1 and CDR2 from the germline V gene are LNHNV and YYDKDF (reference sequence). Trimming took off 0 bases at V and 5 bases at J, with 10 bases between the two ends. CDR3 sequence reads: CATSREHRGTEAFF. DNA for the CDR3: TGTGCCACCAGCAGAGAACACAGAGGGACTGAAGCTTTCTTT.

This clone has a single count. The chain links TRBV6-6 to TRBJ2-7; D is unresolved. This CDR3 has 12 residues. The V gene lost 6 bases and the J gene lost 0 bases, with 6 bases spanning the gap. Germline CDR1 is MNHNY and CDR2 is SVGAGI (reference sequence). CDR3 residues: CASSQDSYEQYF. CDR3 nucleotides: TGTGCCAGCAGCCAGGACTCCTACGAGCAGTACTTC.

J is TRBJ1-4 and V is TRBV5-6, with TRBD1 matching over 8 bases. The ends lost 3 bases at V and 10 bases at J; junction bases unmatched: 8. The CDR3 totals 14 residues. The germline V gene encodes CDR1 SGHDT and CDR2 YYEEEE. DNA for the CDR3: TGTGCCAGCAGCTGGACAGGGCCGAACGGAAAACTGTTTTTT. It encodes CASSWTGPNGKLFF.

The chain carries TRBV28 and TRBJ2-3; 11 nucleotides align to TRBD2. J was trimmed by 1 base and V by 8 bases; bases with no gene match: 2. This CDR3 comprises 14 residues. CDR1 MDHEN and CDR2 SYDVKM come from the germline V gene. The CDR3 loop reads CASGGLAGTDTQYF. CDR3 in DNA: TGTGCCAGCGGGGGACTAGCGGGCACAGATACGCAGTATTTT.

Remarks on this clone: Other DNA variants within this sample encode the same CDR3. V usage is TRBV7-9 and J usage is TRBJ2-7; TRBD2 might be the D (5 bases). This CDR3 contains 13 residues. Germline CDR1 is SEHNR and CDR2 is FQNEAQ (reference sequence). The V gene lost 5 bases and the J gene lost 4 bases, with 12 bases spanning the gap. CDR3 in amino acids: CASSPSGTYEQYF. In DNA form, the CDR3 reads TGTGCCAGCAGCCCAAGCGGAACTTACGAGCAGTACTTC.

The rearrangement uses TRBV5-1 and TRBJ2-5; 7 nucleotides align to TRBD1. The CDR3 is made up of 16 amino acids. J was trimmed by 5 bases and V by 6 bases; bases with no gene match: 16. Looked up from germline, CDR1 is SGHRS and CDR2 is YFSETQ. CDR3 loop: CASTQRTGQLGETQYF. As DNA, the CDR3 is TGCGCCAGCACCCAACGGACAGGACAGTTGGGGGAGACCCAGTACTTC.

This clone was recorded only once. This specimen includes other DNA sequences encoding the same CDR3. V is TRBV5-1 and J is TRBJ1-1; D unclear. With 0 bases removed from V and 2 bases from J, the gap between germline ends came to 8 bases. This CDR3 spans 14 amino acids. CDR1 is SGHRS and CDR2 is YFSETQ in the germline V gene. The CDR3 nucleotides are TGCGCCAGCAGCTTGGATCGGGGTAACACTGAAGCTTTCTTT. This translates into CASSLDRGNTEAFF.

The CDR3 spells CASSQVAGADTQYF. Written as DNA, the CDR3 is TGTGCCAGCAGCCAAGTAGCGGGGGCAGATACGCAGTATTTT. The chain recombines TRBV14 with TRBJ2-3; 9 bases match TRBD2. The ends lost 1 base at V and 4 bases at J; junction bases unmatched: 0. Germline V gene sequence: CDR1 SGHDN, CDR2 FVKESK. The CDR3 has 14 amino acids.

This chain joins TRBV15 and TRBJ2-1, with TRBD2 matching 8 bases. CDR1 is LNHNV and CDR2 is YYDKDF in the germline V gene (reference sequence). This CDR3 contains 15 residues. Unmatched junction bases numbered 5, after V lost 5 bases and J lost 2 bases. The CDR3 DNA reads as TGTGCCACCAGCGTTATAGCGGGACCCTACAATGAGCAGTTCTTC. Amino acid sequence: CATSVIAGPYNEQFF.

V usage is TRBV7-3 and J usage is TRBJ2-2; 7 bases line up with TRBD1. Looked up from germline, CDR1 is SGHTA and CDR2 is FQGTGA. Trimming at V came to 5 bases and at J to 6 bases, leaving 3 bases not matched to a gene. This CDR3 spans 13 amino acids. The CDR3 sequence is CASSPRGSGELFF. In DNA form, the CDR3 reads TGTGCCAGCAGCCCCAGGGGGTCCGGGGAGCTGTTTTTT.

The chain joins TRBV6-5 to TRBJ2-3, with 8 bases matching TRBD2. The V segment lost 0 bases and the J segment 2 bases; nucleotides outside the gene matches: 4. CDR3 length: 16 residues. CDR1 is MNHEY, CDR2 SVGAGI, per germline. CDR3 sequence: CASSYSTSGVTDTQYF. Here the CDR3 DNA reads TGTGCCAGCAGTTACTCCACTAGCGGAGTCACAGATACGCAGTATTTT.

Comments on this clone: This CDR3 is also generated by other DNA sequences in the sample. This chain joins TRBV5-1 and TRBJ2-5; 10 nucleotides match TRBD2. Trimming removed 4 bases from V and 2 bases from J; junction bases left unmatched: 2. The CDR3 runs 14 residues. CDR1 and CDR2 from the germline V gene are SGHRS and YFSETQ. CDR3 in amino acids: CASSLLAGQETQYF. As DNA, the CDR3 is TGCGCCAGCAGCCTACTAGCGGGGCAAGAGACCCAGTACTTC.

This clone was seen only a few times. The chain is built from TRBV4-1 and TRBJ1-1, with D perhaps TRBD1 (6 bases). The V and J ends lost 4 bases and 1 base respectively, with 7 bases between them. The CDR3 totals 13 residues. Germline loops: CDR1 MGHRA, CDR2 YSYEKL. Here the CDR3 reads CASSRGQNTEAFF. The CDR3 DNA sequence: TGCGCCAGCAGCCGGGGACAGAACACTGAAGCTTTCTTT.

The CDR3: CASSEFRADNSPLHF. The CDR3 DNA sequence: TGTGCCAGCAGTGAATTCAGGGCCGATAATTCACCCCTCCACTTT. The rearrangement joins TRBV2 to TRBJ1-6; D perhaps matches TRBD1 (5 bases). This CDR3 spans 15 amino acids. The V end lost 2 bases, the J end lost 5 bases, and 10 bases lay between the germline ends. The germline gives CDR1 SNHLY, CDR2 FYNNEI.

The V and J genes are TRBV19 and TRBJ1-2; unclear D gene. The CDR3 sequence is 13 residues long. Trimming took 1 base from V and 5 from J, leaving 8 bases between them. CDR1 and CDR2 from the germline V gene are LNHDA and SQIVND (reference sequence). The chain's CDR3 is CASSIVPGYGYTF. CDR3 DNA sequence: TGTGCCAGTAGTATAGTCCCAGGATATGGCTACACCTTC.

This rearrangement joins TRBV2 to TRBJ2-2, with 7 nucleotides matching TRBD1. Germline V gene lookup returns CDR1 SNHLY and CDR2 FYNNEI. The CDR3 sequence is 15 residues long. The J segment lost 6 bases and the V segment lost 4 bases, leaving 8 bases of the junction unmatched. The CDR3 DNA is TGTGCCAGCAGTGTCCGACAGGGCGGTCCCGGGGAGCTGTTTTTT. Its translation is CASSVRQGGPGELFF.

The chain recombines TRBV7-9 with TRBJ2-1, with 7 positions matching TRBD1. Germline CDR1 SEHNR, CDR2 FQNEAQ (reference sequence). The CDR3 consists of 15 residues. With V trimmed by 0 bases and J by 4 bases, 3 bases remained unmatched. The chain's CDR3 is CASSLAQGVYNEQFF. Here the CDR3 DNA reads TGTGCCAGCAGCTTAGCGCAGGGGGTATACAATGAGCAGTTCTTC.

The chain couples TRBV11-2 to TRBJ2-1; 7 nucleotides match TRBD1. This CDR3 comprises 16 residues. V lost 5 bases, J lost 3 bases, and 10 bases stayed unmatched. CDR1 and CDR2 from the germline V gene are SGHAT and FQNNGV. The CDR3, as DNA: TGTGCCAGCAGCCCCGGGACAGTCCTTTACTACAATGAGCAGTTCTTC. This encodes CASSPGTVLYYNEQFF.

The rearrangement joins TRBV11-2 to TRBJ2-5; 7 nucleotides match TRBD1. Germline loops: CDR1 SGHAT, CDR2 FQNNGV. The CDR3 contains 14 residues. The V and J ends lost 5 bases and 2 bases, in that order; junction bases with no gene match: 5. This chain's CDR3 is CASSPWDRQETQYF. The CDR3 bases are TGTGCCAGCAGCCCTTGGGACAGACAAGAGACCCAGTACTTC.